This T cell receptor (beta chain) was recovered during a study of response to subunit inactivated influenza vaccine. A single record per CDR3 protein comes from TCRdb applying MiXCR to the RT-PCR reads. The data contain some 520,000 distinct CDR3 sequences, approximately 15% of them singletons. Points on this clonotype: No antigen is known for it.

V was pared by 1 base and J by 7 bases, with 9 bases of the junction left unmatched. This CDR3 region has 14 residues. Germline CDR1 is DFQATT and CDR2 is SNEGSKA (reference sequence). Study-level findings and limits: With each seasonal influenza vaccination, the authors suggested, few new T cells are recruited.

Material: CD4+ T cells sorted from PBMCs, obtained less than 30 months after vaccination. The receptor was isolated from a man aged 45 to 75 who received an inactivated influenza vaccine. The V and J genes are TRBV20-1 and TRBJ2-7, with 8 nucleotides matching TRBD1. In nucleotides, the CDR3 is TGCAGTGCTAGAGGGTTACGGACAGGGATGGAGCAGTACTTC. Translating gives CSARGLRTGMEQYF.